Here is one T cell receptor beta chain with its context. The target antigen is unknown. These data are taken from a study of OX40 agonist ivuxolimab in advanced cancers. Study observations and caveats: On average, a greater number of expanded clones characterised CD8+ T cells relative to CD4+.

Germline CDR1 and CDR2: MNHEY and SMNVEV (reference sequence). This CDR3 is built from 15 residues. The germline V and J ends were trimmed by 0 bases and 4 bases, with 11 bases remaining between them. Using immunoSEQ multiplex PCR, the repertoire was profiled, and TCRdb retains in-frame clones only, with some absent. The repertoire has 100,000 or so clones, 84% of them found once; the top ten carry less than 6%. The chain recombines TRBV27 with TRBJ2-3; D gene uncertain. The clonotype originates from an adult with an advanced solid tumor such as melanoma, head and neck, liver or kidney cancer. The input for sequencing was CD4+ or CD8+ T cells sorted from blood, taken in a trial of the OX40 agonist ivuxolimab. The CDR3 coding sequence is TGTGCCAGCAGTTTATCGATCCGGCCCGCAGATACGCAGTATTTT. It yields the protein CASSLSIRPADTQYF.